This TCR beta chain was recorded in a study of T-cell reconstitution after alpha-beta-depleted transplantation in children. General observations from the study: T-cell counts and diversity were attributed mostly to newly produced T cells one year after transplant.

Unique molecular identifiers were built into the TCRbeta library. TCRdb re-called the PCR reads through MiXCR, storing one row per CDR3 protein. This table holds under 750,000 distinct CDR3 sequences, about 23% found once. Turning to this clonotype: Its antigen remains unknown.

V was pared by 6 bases and J by 7 bases, with 10 bases of the junction left unmatched. This CDR3 has 15 amino acids. Germline values: CDR1 MNHNS, CDR2 SASEGT. The chain has TRBV6-1 and TRBJ1-4, with 8 nucleotides matching TRBD1. Sequencing used PBMCs, mostly from graft donor cells, obtained 360 days after TCRalphabeta/CD19-depleted stem cell transplant. This TCR derives from a boy younger than two who had a stem cell transplant for acute myeloid leukemia, so the T cells may come from the graft donor. The CDR3 nucleotides are TGTGCCAGCAGGATACGACAGGGGTCGGTTGAAAAACTGTTTTTT. This translates into CASRIRQGSVEKLFF.